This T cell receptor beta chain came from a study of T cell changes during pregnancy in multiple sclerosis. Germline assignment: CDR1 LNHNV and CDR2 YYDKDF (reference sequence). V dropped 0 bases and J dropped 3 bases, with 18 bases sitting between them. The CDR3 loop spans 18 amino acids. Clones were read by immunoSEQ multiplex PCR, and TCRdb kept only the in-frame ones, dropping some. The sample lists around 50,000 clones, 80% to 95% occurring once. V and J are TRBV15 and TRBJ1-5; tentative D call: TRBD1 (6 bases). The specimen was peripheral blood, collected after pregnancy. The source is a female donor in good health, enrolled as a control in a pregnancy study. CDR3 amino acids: CATSRDRVTGSINQPQHF. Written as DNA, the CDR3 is TGTGCCACCAGCAGAGATCGGGTCACAGGGTCCATCAATCAGCCCCAGCATTTT.